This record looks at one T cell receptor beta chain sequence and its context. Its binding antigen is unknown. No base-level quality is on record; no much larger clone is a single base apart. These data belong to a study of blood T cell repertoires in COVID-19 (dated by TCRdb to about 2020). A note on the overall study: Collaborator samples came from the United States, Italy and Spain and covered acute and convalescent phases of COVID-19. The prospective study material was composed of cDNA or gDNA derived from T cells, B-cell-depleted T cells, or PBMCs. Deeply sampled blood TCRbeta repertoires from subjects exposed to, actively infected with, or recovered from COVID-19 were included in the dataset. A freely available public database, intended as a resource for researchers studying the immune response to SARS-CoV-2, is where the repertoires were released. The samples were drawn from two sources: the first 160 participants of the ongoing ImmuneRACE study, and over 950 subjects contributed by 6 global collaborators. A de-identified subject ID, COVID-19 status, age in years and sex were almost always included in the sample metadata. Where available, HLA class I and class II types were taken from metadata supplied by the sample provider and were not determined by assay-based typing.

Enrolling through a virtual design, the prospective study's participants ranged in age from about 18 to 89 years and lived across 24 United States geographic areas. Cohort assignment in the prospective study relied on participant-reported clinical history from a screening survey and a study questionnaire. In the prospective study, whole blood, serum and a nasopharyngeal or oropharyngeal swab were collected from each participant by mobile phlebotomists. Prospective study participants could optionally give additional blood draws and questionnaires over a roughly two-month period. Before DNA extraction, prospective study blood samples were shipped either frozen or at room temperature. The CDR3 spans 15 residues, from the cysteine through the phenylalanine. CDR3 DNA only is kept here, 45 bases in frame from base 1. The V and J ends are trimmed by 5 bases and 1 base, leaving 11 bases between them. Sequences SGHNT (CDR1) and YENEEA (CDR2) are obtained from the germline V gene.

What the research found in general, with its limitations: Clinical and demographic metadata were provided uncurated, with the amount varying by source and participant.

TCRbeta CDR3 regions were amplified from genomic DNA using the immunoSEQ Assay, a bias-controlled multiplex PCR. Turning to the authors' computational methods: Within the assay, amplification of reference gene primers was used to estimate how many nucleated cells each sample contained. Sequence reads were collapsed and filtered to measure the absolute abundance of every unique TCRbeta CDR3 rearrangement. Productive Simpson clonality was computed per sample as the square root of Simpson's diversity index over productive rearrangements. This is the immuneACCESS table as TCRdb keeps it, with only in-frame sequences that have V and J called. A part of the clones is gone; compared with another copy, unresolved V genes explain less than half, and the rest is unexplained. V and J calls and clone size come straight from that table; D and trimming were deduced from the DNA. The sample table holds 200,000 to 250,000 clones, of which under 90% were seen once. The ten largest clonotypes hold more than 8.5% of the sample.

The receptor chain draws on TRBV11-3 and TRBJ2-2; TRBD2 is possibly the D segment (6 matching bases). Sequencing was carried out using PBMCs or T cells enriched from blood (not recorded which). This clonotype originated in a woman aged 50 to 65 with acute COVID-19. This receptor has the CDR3 CASSPGTGNTGELFF. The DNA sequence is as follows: TGTGCCAGCAGCCCCGGGACTGGGAACACCGGGGAGCTGTTTTTT.